Described below is a single T cell receptor (beta chain) sequence and its context. What it binds is unknown. TCRdb's table, derived via immunoSEQ multiplex PCR, lists solely in-frame clones and lacks some. Among about 53,000 clones listed, about nine tenths were seen once. Repeated repertoire sampling spanned the course of chemoradiotherapy. The CDR3 extends over 14 amino acids. The ends lost 7 bases at V and 0 bases at J; junction bases unmatched: 4. Germline CDR1 reads LNHDA; CDR2 reads SQIVND (reference sequence). The source of the sample is a study of chemoradiotherapy in HPV16-positive cancers. Turning to the study itself: Candidate HPV-specific T-cell clones and common TCR motifs came from functional assays in a couple of HPV16-positive patients. Study-wide points: Candidate HPV-specific clones and E7-related TCR motifs grew in tumor during treatment. In HPV16-positive patients, HPV-responsive T-cell expansion tracked better recurrence-free survival.

This clonotype was obtained from a human donor with HPV-associated anogenital cancer. The material was blood, obtained from a patient who underwent chemoradiotherapy. This chain connects TRBV19 to TRBJ2-3; TRBD1 aligns across 7 bases. CDR3 sequence: CASNRGESTDTQYF. The CDR3 DNA is TGTGCCAGTAACAGGGGAGAAAGCACAGATACGCAGTATTTT.